These 6 T cell receptor beta chains came from one sample sequenced in a study of blood T cells in healthy people across ages. Alongside a J-beta primer mix, a sample-barcoded 5' primer served in a second PCR lasting about 7 to 12 cycles. One entry per CDR3 protein, called by TCRdb with MiXCR from the 5' RACE reads. This sample yields 1.8 million or so distinct CDR3 sequences, of which about two fifths are seen a single time; 23% belongs to the top ten. The source material was blood. The receptors were gathered from a human donor in good health.

The table lists this clonotype with a few counts. The chain uses TRBV24-1 and TRBJ2-3, with TRBD2 identical over 10 bases. The J segment lost 2 bases and the V segment lost 8 bases, leaving 3 bases of the junction unmatched. From germline, CDR1 is KGHDR and CDR2 SFDVKD. The CDR3 has 14 residues. Here the CDR3 DNA reads TGTGCCACCAAGACTAGCGGGTCCACAGATACGCAGTATTTT. This sequence encodes CATKTSGSTDTQYF.

The chain recombines TRBV20-1 with TRBJ2-7; 8 bases are a match to TRBD2. V trimming: 7 bases; J trimming: 0 bases; junction bases outside the gene matches: 8. The CDR3 has 14 residues. The germline V gene has CDR1 DFQATT and CDR2 SNEGSKA (reference sequence). The CDR3: CSVRGLVSSYEQYF. The CDR3 DNA is TGCAGTGTTAGGGGACTAGTGAGCTCCTACGAGCAGTACTTC.

V usage is TRBV6-5 and J usage is TRBJ1-1; D remains unclear. The CDR3 runs to 14 residues. Germline CDR1 reads MNHEY; CDR2 reads SVGAGI. Trimming removed 2 bases from V and 0 bases from J, with 7 bases in between. CDR3 bases: TGTGCCAGCAGTTACCAGATTATGAACACTGAAGCTTTCTTT. It specifies CASSYQIMNTEAFF.

This clonotype has only one observation. The chain is built from TRBV10-3 and TRBJ2-3; TRBD2 matches at 15 bases. This CDR3 is built from 17 residues. The junction had 9 bases not matched to a gene; V was cut back by 7 bases and J by 4 bases. Per germline, CDR1 ENHRY and CDR2 SYGVKD. Here the CDR3 DNA reads TGTGCCATCACTAAGGGACTAGCGGGGGGATATTCAGATACGCAGTATTTT. Its protein is CAITKGLAGGYSDTQYF.

This chain joins TRBV4-3 and TRBJ2-1; 9 positions agree with TRBD2. CDR1 LGHNA and CDR2 YSLEER come from the germline V gene. The CDR3 has 16 residues. Unmatched junction bases numbered 8, after V lost 0 bases and J lost 8 bases. The CDR3 loop reads CASSQEASGVYDEQFF. The CDR3 nucleotides are TGCGCCAGCAGCCAAGAGGCTAGCGGGGTATACGATGAGCAGTTCTTC.

The chain employs TRBV12-3 or TRBV12-4 and TRBJ1-3, with 8 bases matching TRBD1. The ends lost 5 bases at V and 2 bases at J; junction bases unmatched: 8. The CDR3 sequence is 16 residues long. The CDR3 region is CASSRLPGGAGNTIYF. CDR3 in DNA: TGTGCCAGCAGTCGCCTCCCAGGGGGCGCTGGAAACACCATATATTTT.